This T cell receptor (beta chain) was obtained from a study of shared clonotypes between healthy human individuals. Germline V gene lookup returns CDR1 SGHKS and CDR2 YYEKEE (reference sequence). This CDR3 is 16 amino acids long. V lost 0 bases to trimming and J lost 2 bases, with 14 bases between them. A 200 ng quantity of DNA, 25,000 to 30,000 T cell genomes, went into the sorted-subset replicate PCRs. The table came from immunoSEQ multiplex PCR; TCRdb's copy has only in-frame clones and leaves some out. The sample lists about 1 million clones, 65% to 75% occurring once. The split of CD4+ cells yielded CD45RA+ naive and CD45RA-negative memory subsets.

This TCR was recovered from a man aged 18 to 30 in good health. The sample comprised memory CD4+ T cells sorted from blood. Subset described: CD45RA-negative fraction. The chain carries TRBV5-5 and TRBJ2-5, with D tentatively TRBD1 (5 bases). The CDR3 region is CASSLGGTDSQETQYF. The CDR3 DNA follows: TGTGCCAGCAGCTTGGGGGGCACCGACAGTCAAGAGACCCAGTACTTC.